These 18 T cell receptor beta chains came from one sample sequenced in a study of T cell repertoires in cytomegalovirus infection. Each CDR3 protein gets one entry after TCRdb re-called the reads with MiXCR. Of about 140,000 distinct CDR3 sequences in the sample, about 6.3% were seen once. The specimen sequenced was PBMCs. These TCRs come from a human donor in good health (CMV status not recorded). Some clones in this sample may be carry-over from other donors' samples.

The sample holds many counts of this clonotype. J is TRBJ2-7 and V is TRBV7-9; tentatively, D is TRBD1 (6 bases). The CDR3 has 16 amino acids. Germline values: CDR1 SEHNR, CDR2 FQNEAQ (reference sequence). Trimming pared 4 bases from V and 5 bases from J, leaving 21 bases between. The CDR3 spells CASSSIVGTGFNEQYF. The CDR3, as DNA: TGTGCCAGCAGCTCGATTGTTGGAACAGGGTTCAACGAGCAGTACTTC.

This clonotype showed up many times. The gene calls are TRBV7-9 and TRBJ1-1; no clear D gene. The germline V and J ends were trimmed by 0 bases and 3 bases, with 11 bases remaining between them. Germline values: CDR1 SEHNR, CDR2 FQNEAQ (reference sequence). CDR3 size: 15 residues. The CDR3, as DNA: TGTGCCAGCAGCTTAGCAGGGCAGGTTGACACTGAAGCTTTCTTT. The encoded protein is CASSLAGQVDTEAFF.

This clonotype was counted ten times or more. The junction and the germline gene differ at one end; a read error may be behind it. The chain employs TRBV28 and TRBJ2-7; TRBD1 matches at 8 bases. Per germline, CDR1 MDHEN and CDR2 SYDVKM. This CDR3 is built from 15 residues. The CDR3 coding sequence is TGTGCCAGCGCCAACCCAGGGGGCCCCACCTACGTGCAGTACTTC. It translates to CASANPGGPTYVQYF.

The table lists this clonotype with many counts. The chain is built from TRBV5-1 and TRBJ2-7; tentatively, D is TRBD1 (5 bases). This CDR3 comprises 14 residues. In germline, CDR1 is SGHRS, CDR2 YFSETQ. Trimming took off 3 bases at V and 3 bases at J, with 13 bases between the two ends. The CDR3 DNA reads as TGCGCCAGCAGCTCTCAGGGTCGGAACTACGAGCAGTACTTC. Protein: CASSSQGRNYEQYF.

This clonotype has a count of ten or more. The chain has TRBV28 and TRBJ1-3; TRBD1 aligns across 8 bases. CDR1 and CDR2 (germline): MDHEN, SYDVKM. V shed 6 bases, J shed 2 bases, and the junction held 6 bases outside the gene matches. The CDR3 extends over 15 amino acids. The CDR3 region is CASRIQGEAGNTIYF. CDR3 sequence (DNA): TGTGCCAGCAGAATACAGGGGGAGGCTGGAAACACCATATATTTT.

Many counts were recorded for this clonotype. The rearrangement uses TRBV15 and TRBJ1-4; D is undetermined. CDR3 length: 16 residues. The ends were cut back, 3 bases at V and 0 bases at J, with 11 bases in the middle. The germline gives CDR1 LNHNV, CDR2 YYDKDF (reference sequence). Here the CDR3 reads CATSSPAPATNEKLFF. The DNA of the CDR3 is TGTGCCACCAGCAGCCCAGCCCCCGCAACTAATGAAAAACTGTTTTTT.

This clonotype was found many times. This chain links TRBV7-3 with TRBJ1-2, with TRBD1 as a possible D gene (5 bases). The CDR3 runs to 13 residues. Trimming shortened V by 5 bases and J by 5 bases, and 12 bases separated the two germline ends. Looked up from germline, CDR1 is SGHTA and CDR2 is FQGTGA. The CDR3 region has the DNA TGTGCCAGCAGCCGGGGGGGAGATTATGGCTACACCTTC. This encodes CASSRGGDYGYTF.

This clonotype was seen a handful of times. DNA for the CDR3: TGTGCCAGCAGATCAACAGGGGGCGTTGAGCAGTTCTTC. Residues: CASRSTGGVEQFF. This chain links TRBV14 with TRBJ2-1; 9 bases are shared with TRBD1. V lost 6 bases, J lost 9 bases, and 6 bases stayed unmatched. The CDR3 spans 13 residues. Looked up from germline, CDR1 is SGHDN and CDR2 is FVKESK. Drawing the rest from reference TRBV14 and TRBJ2-1, the complete variable domain is EAGVTQFPSHSVIEKGQTVTLRCDPISGHDNLYWYRRVMGKEIKFLLHFVKESKQDESGMPNNRFLAERTGGTYSTLKVQPAELEDSGVYFCASRSTGGVEQFFGPGTRLTVL.

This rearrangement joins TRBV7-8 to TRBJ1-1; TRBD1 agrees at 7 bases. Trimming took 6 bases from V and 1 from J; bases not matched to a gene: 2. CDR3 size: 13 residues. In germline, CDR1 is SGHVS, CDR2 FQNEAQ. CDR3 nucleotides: TGTGCCAGCAGTGGACAGGAGAACACTGAAGCTTTCTTT. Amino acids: CASSGQENTEAFF.

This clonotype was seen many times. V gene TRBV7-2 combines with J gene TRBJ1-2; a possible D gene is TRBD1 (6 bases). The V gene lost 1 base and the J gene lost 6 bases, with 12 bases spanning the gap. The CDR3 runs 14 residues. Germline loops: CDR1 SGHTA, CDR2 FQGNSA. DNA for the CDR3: TGTGCCAGCAGCTTAGGGGACCGGGGGCATGGCTACACCTTC. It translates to CASSLGDRGHGYTF. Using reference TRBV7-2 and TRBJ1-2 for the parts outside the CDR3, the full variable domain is GAGVSQSPSNKVTEKGKDVELRCDPISGHTALYWYRQSLGQGLEFLIYFQGNSAPDKSGLPSDRFSAERTGGSVSTLTIQRTQQEDSAVYLCASSLGDRGHGYTFGSGTRLTVV.

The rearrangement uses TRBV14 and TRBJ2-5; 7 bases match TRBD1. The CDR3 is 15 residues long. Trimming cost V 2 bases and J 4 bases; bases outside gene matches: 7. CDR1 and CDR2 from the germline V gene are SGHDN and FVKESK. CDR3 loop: CASSQLTGMRETQYF. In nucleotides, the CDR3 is TGTGCCAGCAGCCAACTGACAGGGATGAGAGAGACCCAGTACTTC.

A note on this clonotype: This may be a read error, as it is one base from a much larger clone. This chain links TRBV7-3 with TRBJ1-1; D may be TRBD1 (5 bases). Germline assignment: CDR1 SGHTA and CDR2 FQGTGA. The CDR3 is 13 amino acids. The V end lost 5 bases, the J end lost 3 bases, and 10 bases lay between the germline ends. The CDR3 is CASSLTDHTEAFF. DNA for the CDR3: TGTGCCAGCAGCCTGACAGACCACACTGAAGCTTTCTTT.

The CDR3: CSARERPLGVYEQYF. CDR3 sequence (DNA): TGCAGTGCTAGAGAGAGACCGCTGGGGGTCTACGAGCAGTACTTC. The chain recombines TRBV20-1 with TRBJ2-7; D assignment may be TRBD1 or TRBD2 (5 bases each). Germline V gene lookup returns CDR1 DFQATT and CDR2 SNEGSKA (reference sequence). The CDR3 runs 15 residues. Trimming took off 0 bases at V and 3 bases at J, with 15 bases between the two ends.

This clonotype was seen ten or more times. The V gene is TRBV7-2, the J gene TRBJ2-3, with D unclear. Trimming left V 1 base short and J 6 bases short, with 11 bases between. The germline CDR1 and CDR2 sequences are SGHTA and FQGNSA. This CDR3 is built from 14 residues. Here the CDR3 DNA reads TGTGCCAGCAGCTTAGTCCCCGAGTCCGATACGCAGTATTTT. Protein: CASSLVPESDTQYF. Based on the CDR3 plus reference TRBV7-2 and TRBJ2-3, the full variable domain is GAGVSQSPSNKVTEKGKDVELRCDPISGHTALYWYRQSLGQGLEFLIYFQGNSAPDKSGLPSDRFSAERTGGSVSTLTIQRTQQEDSAVYLCASSLVPESDTQYFGPGTRLTVL.

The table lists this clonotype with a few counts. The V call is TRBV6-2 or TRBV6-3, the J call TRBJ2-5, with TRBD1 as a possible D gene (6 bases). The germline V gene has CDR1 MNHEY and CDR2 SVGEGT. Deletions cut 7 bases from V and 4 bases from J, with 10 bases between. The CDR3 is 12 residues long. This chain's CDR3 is CASTTGRETQYF. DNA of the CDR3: TGTGCCAGCACAACAGGGAGAGAGACCCAGTACTTC.

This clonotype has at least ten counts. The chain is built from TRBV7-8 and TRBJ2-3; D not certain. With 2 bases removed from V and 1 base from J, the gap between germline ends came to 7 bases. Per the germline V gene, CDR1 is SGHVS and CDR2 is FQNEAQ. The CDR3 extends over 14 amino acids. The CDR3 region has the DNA TGTGCCAGCAGCTTACCCCTGGGCACAGATACGCAGTATTTT. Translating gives CASSLPLGTDTQYF.

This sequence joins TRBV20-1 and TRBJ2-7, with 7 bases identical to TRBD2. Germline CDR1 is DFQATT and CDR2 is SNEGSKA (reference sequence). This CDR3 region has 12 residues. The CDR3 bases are TGCACCGCCGGGGGGAGTCCCTACGAGCAGTACTTC. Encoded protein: CTAGGSPYEQYF.

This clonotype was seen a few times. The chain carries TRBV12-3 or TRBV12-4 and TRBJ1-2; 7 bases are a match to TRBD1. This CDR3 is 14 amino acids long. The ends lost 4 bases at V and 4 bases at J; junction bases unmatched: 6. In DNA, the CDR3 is TGTGCCAGCAGTTCCCTCTCAGGGGGCTATGGCTACACCTTC. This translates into CASSSLSGGYGYTF.